The 28 T cell receptor beta chains below were found in one sample sequenced in a study of circulating tumor DNA in untreated peripheral T-cell lymphoma. Sequencing used immunoSEQ multiplex PCR; TCRdb keeps in-frame clones, though not all of them. Altogether about 1,400 clones are present, under 75% being singletons, with the ten largest covering over 60%. Sample: tumor tissue. All receptors derive from a human donor with peripheral T-cell lymphoma.

The genes are TRBV27 and TRBJ2-1; 12 nucleotides align to TRBD2. The junction had 6 bases not matched to a gene; V was cut back by 3 bases and J by 6 bases. The germline CDR1 and CDR2 sequences are MNHEY and SMNVEV (reference sequence). The CDR3 loop spans 16 amino acids. CDR3 DNA: TGTGCCAGCAGTTTTGGTCGGACTAGCGGGACCAATGAGCAGTTCTTC. It specifies CASSFGRTSGTNEQFF.

This clone appeared once. This rearrangement joins TRBV6-8 to TRBJ1-1, with a tentative D call TRBD1 (6 bases). CDR1 and CDR2 (germline): MNHGY, SAAAGT. V dropped 2 bases and J dropped 0 bases, with 13 bases sitting between them. There are 16 residues in the CDR3. The CDR3 is CASSYIQGSLNTEAFF. The CDR3 DNA sequence: TGTGCCAGCAGTTACATTCAGGGGAGCCTGAACACTGAAGCTTTCTTT.

The chain joins TRBV30 to TRBJ1-5; D is undetermined. Trimming cost V 0 bases and J 0 bases, with 3 bases left between them. The CDR3 has 13 residues. CDR1 and CDR2 from the germline V gene are GTSNPN and SVGIG (reference sequence). DNA for the CDR3: TGTGCCTGGAGTGTCGATAGCAATCAGCCCCAGCATTTT. As protein: CAWSVDSNQPQHF.

This clone was counted a few times. This chain joins TRBV19 and TRBJ1-3, with D unresolved. This CDR3 has 14 amino acids. Per the germline V gene, CDR1 is LNHDA and CDR2 is SQIVND (reference sequence). V lost 4 bases and J 2 bases, leaving 9 bases between the germline ends. CDR3 coding DNA: TGTGCCAGTAGTACTCTGACAACTGGAAACACCATATATTTT. This sequence encodes CASSTLTTGNTIYF.

Note on this clone: The DNA holds an ambiguous or unread base, and X denotes its residue. This chain connects TRBV6-8 to TRBJ2-7, with no clear D. The germline CDR1 and CDR2 sequences are MNHGY and SAAAGT. V lost 1 base, J lost 3 bases, and 13 bases lay in between. This CDR3 is 15 amino acids long. The chain's CDR3 is CASSYWSISXYEQYF. CDR3 sequence (DNA): TGTGCCAGCAGTTACTGGTCCATCAGCTYCTACGAGCAGTACTTC.

The chain combines TRBV28 with TRBJ2-3; 11 positions match TRBD2. The length of the CDR3 is 17 residues. V was clipped by 6 bases and J by 1 base; unmatched bases: 9. Germline CDR1 MDHEN, CDR2 SYDVKM. The CDR3 bases are TGTGCCAGCAGCCCACCTACTAGCGGGAGTGGCACAGATACGCAGTATTTT. It encodes CASSPPTSGSGTDTQYF.

In regard to this clone: The junction differs from germline at one of its ends, possibly a read error. This chain links TRBV28 with TRBJ1-2; D is possibly TRBD1 (6 bases). This CDR3 spans 13 amino acids. CDR1 and CDR2 from the germline V gene are MDHEN and SYDVKM. DNA of the CDR3: TGTGCCAGCAGCTTCGGACAGATCTATGGCTACACCTTT. This codes for CASSFGQIYGYTF.

The J gene is TRBJ2-1, the V gene TRBV18; 9 nucleotides match TRBD2. The CDR3 consists of 16 residues. Germline loops: CDR1 KGHSH, CDR2 LQKENI. V lost 2 bases to trimming and J lost 7 bases; unmatched junction nucleotides: 9. The CDR3 DNA sequence: TGTGCCAGCTCACCAGAATTAGCGGGGGATTGGAATGAGCAGTTCTTC. Amino acid sequence: CASSPELAGDWNEQFF.

This clone was counted only a few times. The chain recombines TRBV19 with TRBJ2-1; D is ambiguous. Germline V CDR1 and CDR2: LNHDA, SQIVND (reference sequence). The CDR3 sequence is 14 residues long. The V gene lost 3 bases and the J gene lost 4 bases, with 10 bases spanning the gap. CDR3 in DNA: TGTGCCAGTAGTATCGGGTGGGGTTACAATGAGCAGTTCTTC. It yields the protein CASSIGWGYNEQFF.

The genes are TRBV30 and TRBJ1-1; D unresolved. The CDR3 loop spans 13 amino acids. Trimming left V 0 bases short and J 0 bases short, with 5 bases between. Germline CDR1 GTSNPN, CDR2 SVGIG (reference sequence). As DNA, the CDR3 is TGTGCCTGGAGTGTACTTATGAACACTGAAGCTTTCTTT. The encoded protein is CAWSVLMNTEAFF.

This rearrangement joins TRBV30 to TRBJ2-3; D remains ambiguous. The germline CDR1 and CDR2 sequences are GTSNPN and SVGIG (reference sequence). V dropped 2 bases and J dropped 5 bases, with 26 bases sitting between them. The CDR3 contains 18 residues. The CDR3 is CAWSHGNTGSLVLDTQYF. CDR3 bases: TGTGCCTGGAGTCATGGGAACACCGGGTCCTTGGTTTTAGATACGCAGTATTTT.

For the CDR3, the DNA is TGTGCCAGCTCTACCGGGACCTTCTACGAGCAGTACTTC. Its protein product is CASSTGTFYEQYF. V gene TRBV18 combines with J gene TRBJ2-7; the D call may be TRBD1 or TRBD2 (5 bases each). The CDR3 covers 13 residues. Between the trimmed V and J ends, which lost 6 bases and 3 bases, there was a span of 12 bases. CDR1 and CDR2 from the germline V gene are KGHSH and LQKENI.

This clone ranks as large. V usage is TRBV6-8 and J usage is TRBJ2-1, with 13 positions matching TRBD2. Germline CDR1 MNHGY, CDR2 SAAAGT. The J segment lost 8 bases and the V segment lost 5 bases, leaving 6 bases of the junction unmatched. The CDR3 extends over 15 amino acids. CDR3 region: CASSITSGGAYEQFF. The CDR3 DNA reads as TGTGCCAGCAGTATTACTAGCGGGGGGGCCTATGAGCAGTTCTTC.

This clone is a singleton in its sample. This chain connects TRBV27 to TRBJ1-2; the D gene is possibly TRBD1 (5 bases). The CDR3 spans 16 residues. Trimming left V 0 bases short and J 3 bases short, with 14 bases between. Germline values: CDR1 MNHEY, CDR2 SMNVEV (reference sequence). The CDR3 loop reads CASSLSPGRRDYGYTF. DNA for the CDR3: TGTGCCAGCAGTTTATCCCCAGGGAGGAGGGACTATGGCTACACCTTC.

The chain couples TRBV9 to TRBJ1-6, with 8 bases matching TRBD1. Germline CDR1 and CDR2: SGDLS and YYNGEE. CDR3 length: 12 amino acids. The J segment lost 16 bases and the V segment lost 3 bases, leaving 6 bases of the junction unmatched. The CDR3 loop is CASSGTGTGLHF. DNA for the CDR3: TGTGCCAGCAGCGGCACCGGGACAGGACTCCACTTT.

This clone was seen a handful of times. The chain recombines TRBV19 with TRBJ2-1; D is unclear. Germline V gene lookup returns CDR1 LNHDA and CDR2 SQIVND (reference sequence). V was trimmed by 0 bases and J by 0 bases, leaving 6 bases between them. This CDR3 region has 15 residues. In DNA form, the CDR3 reads TGTGCCAGTAGTATAGAGGTAAGCTCCTACAATGAGCAGTTCTTC. Translating gives CASSIEVSSYNEQFF.

Only one count was recorded for this clone. The chain joins TRBV30 to TRBJ1-2, with a possible D match to TRBD1 (6 bases). The CDR3 sequence is 14 residues long. V lost 1 base and J 4 bases, leaving 13 bases between the germline ends. Per the germline V gene, CDR1 is GTSNPN and CDR2 is SVGIG (reference sequence). The CDR3 region is CAWSGQAIAYGYTF. For the CDR3, the DNA is TGTGCCTGGAGTGGACAGGCAATCGCCTATGGCTACACCTTC.

The chain uses TRBV6-9 and TRBJ2-1; no definite D call. The germline CDR1 and CDR2 sequences are MNHGY and SVAAGI. The length of the CDR3 is 12 residues. Trimming removed 3 bases from V and 6 bases from J, with 6 bases in between. CDR3 sequence: CASSYLSNEQFF. CDR3 sequence (DNA): TGTGCCAGCAGTTACCTGAGCAATGAGCAGTTCTTC.

V is TRBV6-7 and J is TRBJ2-7, with 7 bases matching TRBD1. TRBV6-7 is labeled an ORF, and its function is uncertain. The CDR3 loop spans 13 amino acids. CDR3 DNA sequence: TGTGCTACGGAGCCCCACAGGGGTTACGAGCAGTACTTC. It encodes CATEPHRGYEQYF.

Comment on this clone: In the same sample, other DNA sequences code for this CDR3. The chain couples TRBV19 to TRBJ2-7; D is possibly TRBD2 (6 bases). The CDR3 extends over 15 amino acids. CDR1 and CDR2 (germline): LNHDA, SQIVND (reference sequence). Trimming took off 3 bases at V and 1 base at J, with 13 bases between the two ends. CDR3 sequence reads: CASSIRQEGSYEQYF. The CDR3 coding sequence is TGTGCCAGTAGTATTCGGCAGGAGGGGTCCTACGAGCAGTACTTC.

The chain recombines TRBV25-1 with TRBJ2-2; D gene unclear. This CDR3 region has 15 residues. The germline CDR1 and CDR2 sequences are MGHDK and SYGVNS. Trimming stripped 0 bases from V and 1 base from J, with 6 bases between. DNA for the CDR3: TGTGCCAGCAGTGAATATTTTGGGAACACCGGGGAGCTGTTTTTT. Translating it yields CASSEYFGNTGELFF.

There are a few counts of this clone. The V gene is TRBV18, the J gene TRBJ2-3; D possibly corresponds to TRBD1 (6 bases). Germline CDR1 and CDR2: KGHSH and LQKENI. V shed 0 bases and J shed 6 bases, with 19 bases lying between them. This CDR3 is built from 17 residues. The CDR3 spells CASSPPSSLGARDTQYF. CDR3 coding DNA: TGTGCCAGCTCACCACCGAGTTCTTTGGGGGCAAGGGATACGCAGTATTTT. The whole variable domain, remainder taken from reference TRBV18 and TRBJ2-3, is NAGVMQNPRHLVRRRGQEARLRCSPMKGHSHVYWYRQLPEEGLKFMVYLQKENIIDESGMPKERFSAEFPKEGPSILRIQQVVRGDSAAYFCASSPPSSLGARDTQYFGPGTRLTVL.

V usage is TRBV22-1 and J usage is TRBJ1-2. TRBV22-1 is deemed a pseudogene. The CDR3 has 14 residues. The CDR3 here is CASSTGRGPGGYTF. CDR3 bases: TGTGCCAGCAGTACTGGCCGGGGCCCGGGAGGCTACACCTTC.

With regard to this clone: This CDR3 is also generated by other DNA sequences in the sample. This chain joins TRBV10-2 and TRBJ2-1, with D possibly TRBD1 on 5 matching bases. V lost 7 bases to trimming and J lost 3 bases, with 7 bases between them. The CDR3 consists of 12 residues. Germline CDR1 reads WSHSY; CDR2 reads SAAADI. The CDR3 reads CASTDSYNEQFF. The CDR3 bases are TGCGCCAGCACAGACAGCTACAATGAGCAGTTCTTC.

V gene TRBV6-8 combines with J gene TRBJ1-3, with D perhaps TRBD1 (6 bases). Trimming took off 6 bases at V and 1 base at J, with 10 bases between the two ends. CDR3 length: 14 residues. Germline V gene data show CDR1 as MNHGY and CDR2 as SAAAGT. The DNA of the CDR3 is TGTGCCAGCAGCGGAGGGGGATCTGGAAACACCATATATTTT. Amino acid sequence: CASSGGGSGNTIYF.

The V call is TRBV11-3, the J call TRBJ1-2; no clear D. The CDR3 contains 14 residues. V dropped 5 bases and J dropped 6 bases, with 16 bases sitting between them. Looked up from germline, CDR1 is SGHNT and CDR2 is YENEEA. The chain's CDR3 is CASSPWADGNGYTF. In nucleotides, the CDR3 is TGTGCCAGCAGCCCATGGGCCGATGGGAATGGCTACACCTTC. Looking up the rest from reference TRBV11-3 and TRBJ1-2 gives the full variable domain: EAGVVQSPRYKIIEKKQPVAFWCNPISGHNTLYWYLQNLGQGPELLIRYENEEAVDDSQLPKDRFSAERLKGVDSTLKIQPAELGDSAVYLCASSPWADGNGYTFGSGTRLTVV.

The genes are TRBV9 and TRBJ2-7; 9 bases are shared with TRBD1. The CDR3 extends over 12 amino acids. The germline CDR1 and CDR2 sequences are SGDLS and YYNGEE. The trim removed 7 bases at V and 3 bases at J, leaving 2 bases unmatched. This chain's CDR3 is CASSDRGYEQYF. CDR3 nucleotide sequence: TGTGCCAGCTCGGACAGGGGCTACGAGCAGTACTTC.

The chain employs TRBV22-1 and TRBJ2-1. TRBV22-1 is described as a pseudogene. This CDR3 has 14 residues. The CDR3, as DNA: TGTGCCAGCAGTTTAGAACCCGTTCGTTCAGAGCAGTTCTTC. It codes for CASSLEPVRSEQFF.